This TCR beta chain derives from a study of T cells in Graves' hyperthyroidism and ophthalmopathy. This clonotype was seen ten or more times. Its antigen is undetermined. Using RNA transcripts as the source, TCR beta CDR3 regions were amplified. In the first-round RT-PCR of the TCR CDR3, the HTBI primer set was used. TCRdb itself ran the multiplex PCR reads through MiXCR, one entry per CDR3 protein. Of under 450,000 distinct CDR3 sequences in the sample, 15% to 19% were seen once. General study results and limits: Most clonotypes that expanded in the thyroid above 0.001 also showed up in blood. Before onset, ophthalmopathy was predicted by the model a median roughly six months earlier.

The germline V and J ends were trimmed by 2 bases and 4 bases, with 12 bases remaining between them. From germline, CDR1 is SGHTA and CDR2 FQGNSA. There are 15 residues in the CDR3. The sequence came from a woman aged 18-29 years with Graves' hyperthyroidism. The rearrangement uses TRBV7-2 and TRBJ1-5; D unclear. Specimen: blood. CDR3 in amino acids: CASSLNLAGNQPQHF. The DNA of the CDR3 is TGTGCCAGCAGCTTAAATTTGGCAGGAAATCAGCCCCAGCATTTT.